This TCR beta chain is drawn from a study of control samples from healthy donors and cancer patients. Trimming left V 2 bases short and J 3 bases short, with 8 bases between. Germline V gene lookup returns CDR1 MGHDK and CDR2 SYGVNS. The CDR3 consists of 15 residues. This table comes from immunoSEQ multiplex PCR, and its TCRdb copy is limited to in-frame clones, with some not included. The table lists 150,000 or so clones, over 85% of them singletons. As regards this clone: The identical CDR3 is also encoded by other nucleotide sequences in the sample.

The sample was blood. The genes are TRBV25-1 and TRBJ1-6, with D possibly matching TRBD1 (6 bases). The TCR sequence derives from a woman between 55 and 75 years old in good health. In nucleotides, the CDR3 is TGTGCCAGCAGTGAAAGCAGGGGCTATAATTCACCCCTCCACTTT. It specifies CASSESRGYNSPLHF.